The clone carrying this T cell receptor beta chain was observed a handful of times. CDR3 size: 15 residues. Deletions cut 0 bases from V and 4 bases from J, with 12 bases between. Germline V CDR1 and CDR2: MNHNY, SVGAGI (reference sequence). Then a second PCR, running about 6 to 12 cycles, was carried out with a sample-barcoded 5' primer and a J-beta primer mix. One entry per CDR3 protein, called by TCRdb with MiXCR from the 5' RACE reads. The sample contains about 780,000 distinct CDR3 sequences, 25% to 30% of which appear only once. This sample was included in a study of blood T cells in healthy people across ages. These same data were also listed under a study on T cells of mothers and their children.

Source material: blood. This chain links TRBV6-6 with TRBJ1-2; the D is unclear. This sequence originates from a boy aged 10-17 years in good health. The CDR3: CASSYSEGIGYGYTF. In DNA, the CDR3 is TGTGCCAGCAGTTACTCGGAGGGAATCGGCTATGGCTACACCTTC.